The present T cell receptor beta chain was sequenced within a study of T-cell reconstitution after alpha-beta-depleted transplantation in children. This clonotype was seen more than once but under ten times. Deletions cut 5 bases from V and 1 base from J, with 12 bases between. CDR3 length equals 14 residues. Preparation of the TCRbeta library was carried out with unique molecular identifiers. MiXCR, run by TCRdb on the PCR reads, gives a single entry per CDR3 protein. In the table there are about 400,000 distinct CDR3 sequences, 13% of which are singletons. The chain employs TRBV12-3 or TRBV12-4 and TRBJ2-7; D ambiguous. This TCR came from a human donor who donated a stem cell graft to a child with Fanconi anemia. The sequencing here drew on PBMCs, taken from the stem cell graft. The DNA of the CDR3 is TGTGCCAGCAGTAACTACGACCGGTCCTACGAGCAGTACTTC. Protein product: CASSNYDRSYEQYF.